The 13 T cell receptor beta chains below all came from one sample that was sequenced in a study of CD8 T cells in Susac syndrome. When the RNA was reverse transcribed, random hexamers were used with an input of roughly 0.5 to 1 ug. TCRdb reprocessed the immunoSEQ multiplex PCR reads with MiXCR, giving one entry per CDR3 protein. This sample carries about 190,000 distinct CDR3 sequences, approximately 93% of them seen once, and the ten largest clones take 0.09% to 0.12%. The specimen was CD4+ T cells from PBMCs. The receptor set was obtained from a human donor in good health.

This rearrangement joins TRBV7-4 to TRBJ2-1; D is perhaps TRBD1 (6 bases). V gave up 2 bases and J gave up 6 bases, with 26 bases separating them. Germline V CDR1 and CDR2: SGHVT, SQSDAQ. The CDR3 has 19 residues. CDR3 in amino acids: CASSLSWFTVCRGGNEQFF. DNA of the CDR3: TGTGCCAGCAGCTTAAGCTGGTTTACGGTCTGTCGAGGGGGCAATGAGCAGTTCTTC.

V usage is TRBV7-9 and J usage is TRBJ2-5; D may be TRBD1 or TRBD2 (6 bases each). The CDR3 consists of 15 residues. V gave up 3 bases and J gave up 5 bases, with 16 bases separating them. CDR1 is SEHNR, CDR2 FQNEAQ, per germline (reference sequence). The CDR3 loop reads CASSFVGGSGETQYF. The CDR3 DNA follows: TGTGCCAGCAGCTTCGTCGGGGGCTCTGGTGAGACCCAGTACTTC. Full variable domain (missing parts from reference TRBV7-9 and TRBJ2-5): DTGVSQNPRHKITKRGQNVTFRCDPISEHNRLYWYRQTLGQGPEFLTYFQNEAQLEKSRLLSDRFSAERPKGSFSTLEIQRTEQGDSAMYLCASSFVGGSGETQYFGPGTRLLVL.

The rearrangement joins TRBV19 to TRBJ2-7, with TRBD1 matching over 7 bases. Germline loops: CDR1 LNHDA, CDR2 SQIVND (reference sequence). CDR3 length: 15 amino acids. V was clipped by 5 bases and J by 6 bases; unmatched bases: 13. DNA of the CDR3: TGTGCCAGTAGTGTCCCTTCGTCAGGGGGAATCGAGCAGTACTTC. Translation: CASSVPSSGGIEQYF.

This chain connects TRBV20-1 to TRBJ1-6, with D tentatively TRBD1 (6 bases). Germline values: CDR1 DFQATT, CDR2 SNEGSKA (reference sequence). The CDR3 extends over 15 amino acids. V was clipped by 3 bases and J by 1 base, with 10 bases between them. The CDR3 sequence: CSASTGTSYNSPLHF. DNA of the CDR3: TGCAGTGCTAGCACAGGGACGTCCTATAATTCACCCCTCCACTTT.

This rearrangement joins TRBV29-1 to TRBJ1-2; 9 bases align to TRBD1. The V and J ends lost 1 base and 3 bases, in that order; junction bases with no gene match: 3. The CDR3 consists of 14 residues. Germline CDR1 reads SQVTM; CDR2 reads ANQGSEA. The CDR3 sequence is CSVEGGDRDYGYTF. CDR3 nucleotide sequence: TGCAGCGTTGAAGGGGGGGACAGGGACTATGGCTACACCTTC.

The V gene is TRBV5-1, the J gene TRBJ2-5, with a possible D match to TRBD1 (6 bases). This CDR3 contains 13 residues. V lost 5 bases, J lost 3 bases, and 11 bases lay in between. In germline, CDR1 is SGHRS, CDR2 YFSETQ. This chain's CDR3 is CASRMTGKETQYF. The CDR3 DNA reads as TGCGCCAGCAGGATGACAGGAAAAGAGACCCAGTACTTC.

This sequence joins TRBV19 and TRBJ2-3; no definite D call. Trimming took 3 bases from V and 1 from J, leaving 11 bases between them. Germline V gene data show CDR1 as LNHDA and CDR2 as SQIVND (reference sequence). The CDR3 has 15 residues. The CDR3 here is CASSMRRQGTDTQYF. The CDR3, as DNA: TGTGCCAGTAGTATGAGGCGCCAGGGCACAGATACGCAGTATTTT.

This sequence joins TRBV3-1 and TRBJ2-7; D not certain. The germline V gene has CDR1 LGHDT and CDR2 YNNKEL (reference sequence). There are 12 residues in the CDR3. Trimming shortened V by 4 bases and J by 4 bases, and 8 bases separated the two germline ends. CDR3: CASSRNKYEQYF. Written as DNA, the CDR3 is TGTGCCAGCAGCCGAAATAAGTACGAGCAGTACTTC.

The chain couples TRBV5-1 to TRBJ2-2; TRBD1 is a possible D gene (5 bases). The CDR3 has 15 amino acids. Trimming shortened V by 6 bases and J by 1 base, and 13 bases separated the two germline ends. Germline V lookup: CDR1 SGHRS, CDR2 YFSETQ. CDR3 protein: CASKFRQGNTGELFF. The CDR3 DNA reads TGCGCCAGCAAATTTCGCCAGGGGAACACCGGGGAGCTGTTTTTT.

The genes are TRBV2 and TRBJ1-6, with D uncertain. Germline CDR1 SNHLY, CDR2 FYNNEI. This CDR3 has 15 residues. V was trimmed by 6 bases and J by 5 bases, leaving 14 bases between them. CDR3 nucleotide sequence: TGTGCCAGCAGCGAACCGACAAACCATAATTCACCCCTCCACTTT. It yields the protein CASSEPTNHNSPLHF.

V is TRBV28 and J is TRBJ2-2; D is unresolved. The CDR3 extends over 15 amino acids. V lost 2 bases and J lost 7, with 14 bases in between. Germline V gene data show CDR1 as MDHEN and CDR2 as SYDVKM. In nucleotides, the CDR3 is TGTGCCAGCAGTTTACCACGAGGTTATAGCGGGGAGCTGTTTTTT. It translates to CASSLPRGYSGELFF.

CDR3: CASSFQQGVGANVLTF. CDR3 in DNA: TGTGCCAGCAGTTTCCAACAGGGGGTGGGGGCCAACGTCCTGACTTTC. The chain couples TRBV6-6 to TRBJ2-6, with 8 positions matching TRBD1. Germline-derived CDR1 and CDR2 are MNHNY and SVGAGI (reference sequence). The CDR3 runs to 16 residues. The V gene end was trimmed by 4 bases and the J gene end by 4 bases; junction bases not matched to a gene: 6.

This chain joins TRBV14 and TRBJ1-1; D perhaps matches TRBD1 (6 bases). The CDR3 runs to 15 residues. Germline values: CDR1 SGHDN, CDR2 FVKESK. Trimming took off 3 bases at V and 1 base at J, with 12 bases between the two ends. Written as DNA, the CDR3 is TGTGCCAGCAGCCACTGGGACAACCAGAACACTGAAGCTTTCTTT. This gives the protein CASSHWDNQNTEAFF. The variable domain in full, with the rest retrieved from reference TRBV14 and TRBJ1-1, is EAGVTQFPSHSVIEKGQTVTLRCDPISGHDNLYWYRRVMGKEIKFLLHFVKESKQDESGMPNNRFLAERTGGTYSTLKVQPAELEDSGVYFCASSHWDNQNTEAFFGQGTRLTVV.